This note documents a single T cell receptor (beta chain) sequence. The antigen is unknown. Produced via immunoSEQ multiplex PCR; TCRdb's table is partial and in-frame only. Among under 95,000 clones listed, 89% were seen once. This sample stems from a study of graft-versus-host responses after intestinal transplantation. Study-wide context: Anti-thymocyte globulin was used for induction in all recipients, who then took tacrolimus and steroids for around 3 years. Study-level findings and limits: Individuals carrying graft-donor T cell macrochimerism showed high graft-versus-host to host-versus-graft clonal ratios in allografts.

The germline gives CDR1 MDHEN, CDR2 SYDVKM. With V trimmed by 6 bases and J by 4 bases, 5 bases remained unmatched. The CDR3 extends over 14 amino acids. The J gene is TRBJ1-4, the V gene TRBV28, with 7 nucleotides matching TRBD1. The clonotype was recovered from a human donor who received an intestinal transplant. The sample in question was unstimulated CD8+ T cells sorted from spleen or lymph node cells, obtained before intestinal transplant. Here the CDR3 DNA reads TGTGCCAGCAGGGAGACAGGGATTAATGAAAAACTGTTTTTT. It encodes CASRETGINEKLFF.